This T cell receptor beta chain derives from a study of control samples from healthy donors and cancer patients. CDR1 is LGHDT and CDR2 is YNNKEL in the germline V gene (reference sequence). V gave up 3 bases and J gave up 1 base, with 4 bases separating them. The CDR3 contains 12 residues. Generated by immunoSEQ multiplex PCR, the TCRdb table keeps only in-frame clones and is missing some. Here the sample spans around 29,000 clones, 70% to 80% being singletons. Turning to this clone: Other nucleotide sequences in the sample specify the same CDR3.

Sequencing was done on a sample of PBMCs. This rearrangement joins TRBV3-1 (or the pseudogene TRBV3-2) to TRBJ2-7; D uncertain. This TCR was sampled from a man between 60 and 75 years old with head and neck cancer. CDR3 sequence (DNA): TGTGCCAGCAGCCAGGGATCCTACGAGCAGTACTTC. Protein product: CASSQGSYEQYF.